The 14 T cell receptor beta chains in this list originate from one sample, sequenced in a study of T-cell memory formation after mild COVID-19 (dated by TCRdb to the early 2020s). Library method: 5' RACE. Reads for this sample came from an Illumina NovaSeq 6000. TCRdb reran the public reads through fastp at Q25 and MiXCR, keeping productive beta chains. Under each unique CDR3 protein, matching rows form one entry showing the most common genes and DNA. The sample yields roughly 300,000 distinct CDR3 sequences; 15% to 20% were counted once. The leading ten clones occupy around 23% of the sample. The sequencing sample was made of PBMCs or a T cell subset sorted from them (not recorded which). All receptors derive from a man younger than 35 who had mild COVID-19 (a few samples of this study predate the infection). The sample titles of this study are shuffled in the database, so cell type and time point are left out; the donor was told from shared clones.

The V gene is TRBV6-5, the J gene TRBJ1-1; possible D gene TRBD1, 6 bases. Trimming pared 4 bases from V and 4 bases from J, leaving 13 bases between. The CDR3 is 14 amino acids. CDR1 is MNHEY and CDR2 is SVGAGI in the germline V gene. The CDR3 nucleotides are TGTGCCAGCAGTTCAGGGGTGTTGGGCACTGAAGCTTTCTTT. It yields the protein CASSSGVLGTEAFF.

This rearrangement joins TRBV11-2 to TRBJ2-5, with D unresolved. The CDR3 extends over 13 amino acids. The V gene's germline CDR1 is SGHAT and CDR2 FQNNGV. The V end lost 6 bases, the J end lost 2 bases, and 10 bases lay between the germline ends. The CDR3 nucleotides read TGTGCCAGCAGGCCGACGGTTCAAGAGACCCAGTACTTC. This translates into CASRPTVQETQYF.

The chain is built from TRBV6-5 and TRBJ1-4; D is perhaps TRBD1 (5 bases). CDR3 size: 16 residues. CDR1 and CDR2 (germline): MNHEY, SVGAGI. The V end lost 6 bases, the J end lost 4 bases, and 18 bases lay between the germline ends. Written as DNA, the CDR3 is TGTGCCAGCAGCAGGGAAAGGCGCGGGGATAATGAAAAACTGTTTTTT. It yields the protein CASSRERRGDNEKLFF.

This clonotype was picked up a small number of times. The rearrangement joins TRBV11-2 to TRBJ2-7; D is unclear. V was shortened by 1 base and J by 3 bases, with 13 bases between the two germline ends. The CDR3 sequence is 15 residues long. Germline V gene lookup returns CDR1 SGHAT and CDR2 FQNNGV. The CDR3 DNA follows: TGTGCCAGCAGCTTAGCGGCAACCCATTACTACGAGCAGTACTTC. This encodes CASSLAATHYYEQYF.

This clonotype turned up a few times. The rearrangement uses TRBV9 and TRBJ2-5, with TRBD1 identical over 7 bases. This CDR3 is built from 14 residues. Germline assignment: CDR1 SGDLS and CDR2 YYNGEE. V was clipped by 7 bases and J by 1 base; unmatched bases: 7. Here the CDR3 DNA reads TGTGCCAGCGGCAAGACAGGGACCCAAGAGACCCAGTACTTC. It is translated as CASGKTGTQETQYF.

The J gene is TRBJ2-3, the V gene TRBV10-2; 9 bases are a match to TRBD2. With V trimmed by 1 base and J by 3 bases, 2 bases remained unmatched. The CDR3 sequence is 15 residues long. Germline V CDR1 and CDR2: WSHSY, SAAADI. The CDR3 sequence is CASSEWRGGTDTQYF. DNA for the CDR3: TGCGCCAGCAGTGAGTGGCGGGGGGGGACAGATACGCAGTATTTT.

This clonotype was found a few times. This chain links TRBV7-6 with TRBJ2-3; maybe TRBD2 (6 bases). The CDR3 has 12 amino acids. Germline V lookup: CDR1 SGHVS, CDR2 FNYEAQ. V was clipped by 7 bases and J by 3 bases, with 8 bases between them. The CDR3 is CASTGETDTQYF. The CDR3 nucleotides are TGTGCCAGCACGGGGGAGACAGATACGCAGTATTTT.

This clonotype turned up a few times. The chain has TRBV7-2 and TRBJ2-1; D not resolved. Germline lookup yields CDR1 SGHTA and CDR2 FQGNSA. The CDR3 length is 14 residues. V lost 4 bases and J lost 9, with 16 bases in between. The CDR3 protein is CASSSYVQAGEQFF. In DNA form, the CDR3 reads TGTGCCAGCAGCTCATACGTCCAGGCCGGTGAGCAGTTCTTC.

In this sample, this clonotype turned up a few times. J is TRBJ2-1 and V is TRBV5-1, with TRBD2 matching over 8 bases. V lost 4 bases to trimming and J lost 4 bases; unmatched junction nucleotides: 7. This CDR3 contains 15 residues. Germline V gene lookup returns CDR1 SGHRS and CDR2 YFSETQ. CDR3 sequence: CASSPGTSMYNEQFF. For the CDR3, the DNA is TGCGCCAGCAGCCCCGGGACTAGTATGTACAATGAGCAGTTCTTC.

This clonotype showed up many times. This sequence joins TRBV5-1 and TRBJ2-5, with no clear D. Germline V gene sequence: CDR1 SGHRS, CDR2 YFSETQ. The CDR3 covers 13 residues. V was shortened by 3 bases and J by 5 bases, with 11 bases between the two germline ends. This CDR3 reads CASSSLSGETQYF. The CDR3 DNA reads TGCGCCAGCAGCTCCTTATCCGGGGAGACCCAGTACTTC.

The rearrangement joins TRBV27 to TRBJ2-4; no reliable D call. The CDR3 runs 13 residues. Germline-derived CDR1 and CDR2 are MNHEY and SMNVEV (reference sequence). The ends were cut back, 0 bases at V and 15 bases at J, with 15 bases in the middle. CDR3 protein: CASSLSSGTIGYF. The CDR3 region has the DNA TGTGCCAGCAGTTTATCGTCCGGCACAATCGGGTACTTC.

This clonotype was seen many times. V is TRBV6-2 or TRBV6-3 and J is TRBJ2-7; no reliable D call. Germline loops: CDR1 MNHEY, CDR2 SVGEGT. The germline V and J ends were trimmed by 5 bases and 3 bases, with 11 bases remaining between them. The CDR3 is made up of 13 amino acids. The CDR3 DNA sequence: TGTGCCAGCAGTGGCCCGGTCAACTACGAGCAGTACGTC. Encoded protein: CASSGPVNYEQYV.

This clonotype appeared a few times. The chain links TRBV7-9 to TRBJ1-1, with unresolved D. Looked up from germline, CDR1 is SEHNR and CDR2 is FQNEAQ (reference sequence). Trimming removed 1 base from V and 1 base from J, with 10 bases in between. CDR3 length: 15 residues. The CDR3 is CASSLGVSRNTEAFF. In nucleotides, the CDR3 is TGTGCCAGCAGCTTAGGTGTCTCTCGGAACACTGAAGCTTTCTTT.

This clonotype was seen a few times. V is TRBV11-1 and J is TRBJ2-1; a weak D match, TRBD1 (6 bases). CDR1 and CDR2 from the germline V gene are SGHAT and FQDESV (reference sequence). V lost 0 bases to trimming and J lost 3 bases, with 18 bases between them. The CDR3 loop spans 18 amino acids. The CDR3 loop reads CASSLARQGSSLYNEQFF. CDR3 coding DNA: TGTGCCAGCAGCTTAGCGAGGCAGGGGAGTTCCCTCTACAATGAGCAGTTCTTC.